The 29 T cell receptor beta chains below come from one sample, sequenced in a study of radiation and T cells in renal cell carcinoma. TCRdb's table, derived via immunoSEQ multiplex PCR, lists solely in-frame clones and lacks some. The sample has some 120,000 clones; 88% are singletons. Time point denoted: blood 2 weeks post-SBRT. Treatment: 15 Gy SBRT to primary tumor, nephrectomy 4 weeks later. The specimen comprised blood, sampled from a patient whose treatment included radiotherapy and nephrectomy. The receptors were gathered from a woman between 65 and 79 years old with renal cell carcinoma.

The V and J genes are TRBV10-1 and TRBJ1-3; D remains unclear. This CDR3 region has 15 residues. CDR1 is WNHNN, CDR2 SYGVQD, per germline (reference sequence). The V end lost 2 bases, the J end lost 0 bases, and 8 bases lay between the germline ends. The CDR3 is CASSEQVFSGNTIYF. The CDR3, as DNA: TGCGCCAGCAGTGAGCAGGTATTCTCTGGAAACACCATATATTTT.

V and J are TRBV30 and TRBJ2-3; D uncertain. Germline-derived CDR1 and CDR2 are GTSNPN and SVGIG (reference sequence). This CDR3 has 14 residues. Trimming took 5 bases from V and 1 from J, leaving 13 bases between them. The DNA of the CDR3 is TGTGCCTGGTCCCATCCGGGTGGCACAGATACGCAGTATTTT. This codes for CAWSHPGGTDTQYF.

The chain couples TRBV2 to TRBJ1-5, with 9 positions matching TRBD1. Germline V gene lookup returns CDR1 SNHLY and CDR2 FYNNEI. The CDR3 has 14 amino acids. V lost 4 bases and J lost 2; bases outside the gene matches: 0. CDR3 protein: CASSGDRGNQPQHF. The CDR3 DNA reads TGTGCCAGCAGTGGGGACAGGGGCAATCAGCCCCAGCATTTT.

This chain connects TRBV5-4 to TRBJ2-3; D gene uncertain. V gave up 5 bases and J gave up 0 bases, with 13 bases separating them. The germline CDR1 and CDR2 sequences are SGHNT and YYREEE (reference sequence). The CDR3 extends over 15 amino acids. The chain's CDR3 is CASSSPPSSTDTQYF. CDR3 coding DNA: TGTGCCAGCAGTTCCCCCCCTAGTAGCACAGATACGCAGTATTTT.

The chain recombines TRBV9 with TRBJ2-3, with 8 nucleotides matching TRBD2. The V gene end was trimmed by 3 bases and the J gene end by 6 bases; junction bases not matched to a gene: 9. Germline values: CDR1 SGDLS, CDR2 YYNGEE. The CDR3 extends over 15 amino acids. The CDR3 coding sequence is TGTGCCAGCAGCGCCGGGGGGGGCACGGGCGATACGCAGTATTTT. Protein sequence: CASSAGGGTGDTQYF.

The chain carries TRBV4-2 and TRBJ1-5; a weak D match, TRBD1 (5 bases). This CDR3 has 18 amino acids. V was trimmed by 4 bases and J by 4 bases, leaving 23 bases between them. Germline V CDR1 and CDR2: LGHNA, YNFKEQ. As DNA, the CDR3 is TGTGCCAGCAGCCCCGGGACCGGGAAAAGTGGAAGTAATCAGCCCCAGCATTTT. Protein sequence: CASSPGTGKSGSNQPQHF.

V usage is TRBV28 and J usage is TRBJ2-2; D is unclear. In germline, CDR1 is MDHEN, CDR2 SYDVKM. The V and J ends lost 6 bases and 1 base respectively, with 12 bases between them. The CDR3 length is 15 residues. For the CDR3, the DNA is TGTGCCAGCAGGCTCCGGATGGGGAACACCGGGGAGCTGTTTTTT. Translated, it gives CASRLRMGNTGELFF.

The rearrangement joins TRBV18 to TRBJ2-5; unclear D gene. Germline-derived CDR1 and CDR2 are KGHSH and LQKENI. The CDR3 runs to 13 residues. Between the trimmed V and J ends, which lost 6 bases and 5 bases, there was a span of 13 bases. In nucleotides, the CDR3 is TGTGCCAGCTCCCCAAACAATTGGGAGACCCAGTACTTC. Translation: CASSPNNWETQYF. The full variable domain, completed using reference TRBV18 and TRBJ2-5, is NAGVMQNPRHLVRRRGQEARLRCSPMKGHSHVYWYRQLPEEGLKFMVYLQKENIIDESGMPKERFSAEFPKEGPSILRIQQVVRGDSAAYFCASSPNNWETQYFGPGTRLLVL.

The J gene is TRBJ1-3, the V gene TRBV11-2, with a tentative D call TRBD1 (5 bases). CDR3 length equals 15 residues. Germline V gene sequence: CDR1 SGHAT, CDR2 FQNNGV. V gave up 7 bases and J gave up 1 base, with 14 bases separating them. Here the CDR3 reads CASTPGIRSGNTIYF. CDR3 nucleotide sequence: TGTGCCAGCACTCCAGGGATCCGATCTGGAAACACCATATATTTT.

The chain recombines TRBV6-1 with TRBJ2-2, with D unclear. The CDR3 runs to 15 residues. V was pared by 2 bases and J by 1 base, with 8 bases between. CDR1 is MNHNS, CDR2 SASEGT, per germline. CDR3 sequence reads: CASSERQVNTGELFF. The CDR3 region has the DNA TGTGCCAGCAGTGAAAGGCAGGTGAACACCGGGGAGCTGTTTTTT.

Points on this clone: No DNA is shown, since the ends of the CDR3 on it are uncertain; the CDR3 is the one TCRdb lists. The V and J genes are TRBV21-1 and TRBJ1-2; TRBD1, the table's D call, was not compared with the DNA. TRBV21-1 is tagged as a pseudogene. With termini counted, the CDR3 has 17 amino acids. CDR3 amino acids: CASSKVGQGAQRYGYTF.

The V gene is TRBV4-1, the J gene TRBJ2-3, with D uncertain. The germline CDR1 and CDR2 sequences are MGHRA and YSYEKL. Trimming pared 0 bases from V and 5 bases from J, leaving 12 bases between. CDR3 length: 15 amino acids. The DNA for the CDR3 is TGCGCCAGCAGCCAAGACATGAGAGCCAAAGATACGCAGTATTTT. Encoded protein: CASSQDMRAKDTQYF.

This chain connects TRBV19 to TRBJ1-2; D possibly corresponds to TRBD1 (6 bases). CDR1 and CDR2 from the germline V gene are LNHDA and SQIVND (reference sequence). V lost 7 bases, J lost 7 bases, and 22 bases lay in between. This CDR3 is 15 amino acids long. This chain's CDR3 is CASMGYGGLGSGYTF. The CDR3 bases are TGTGCCAGTATGGGGTACGGGGGCCTAGGTTCTGGCTACACCTTC. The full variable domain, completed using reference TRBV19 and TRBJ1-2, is DGGITQSPKYLFRKEGQNVTLSCEQNLNHDAMYWYRQDPGQGLRLIYYSQIVNDFQKGDIAEGYSVSREKKESFPLTVTSAQKNPTAFYLCASMGYGGLGSGYTFGSGTRLTVV.

CDR3 protein: CASSQGATSYGYTF. The CDR3 nucleotides read TGCGCCAGCAGCCAAGGGGCCACCAGCTATGGCTACACCTTC. The genes are TRBV4-1 and TRBJ1-2; no definite D call. The CDR3 runs to 14 residues. Germline V CDR1 and CDR2: MGHRA, YSYEKL. V lost 1 base to trimming and J lost 4 bases, with 10 bases between them.

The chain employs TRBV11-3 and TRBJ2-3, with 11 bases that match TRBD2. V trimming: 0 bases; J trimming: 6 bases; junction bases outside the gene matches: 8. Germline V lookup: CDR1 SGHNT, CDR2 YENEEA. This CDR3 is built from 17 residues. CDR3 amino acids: CASSLDSLTSGEDTQYF. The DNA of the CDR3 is TGTGCCAGCAGCTTAGATTCATTGACTAGCGGGGAGGATACGCAGTATTTT.

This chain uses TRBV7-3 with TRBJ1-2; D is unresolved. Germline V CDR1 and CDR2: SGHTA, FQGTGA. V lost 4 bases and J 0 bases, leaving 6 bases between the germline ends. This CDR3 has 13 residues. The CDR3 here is CASSYWANYGYTF. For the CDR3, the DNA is TGTGCCAGCAGCTACTGGGCTAACTATGGCTACACCTTC.

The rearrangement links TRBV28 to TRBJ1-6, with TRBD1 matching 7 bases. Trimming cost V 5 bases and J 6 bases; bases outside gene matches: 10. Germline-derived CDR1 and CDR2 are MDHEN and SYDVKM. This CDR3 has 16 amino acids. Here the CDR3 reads CASSEPQGKGNSPLHF. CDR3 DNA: TGTGCCAGCAGTGAACCACAGGGGAAGGGTAATTCACCCCTCCACTTT.

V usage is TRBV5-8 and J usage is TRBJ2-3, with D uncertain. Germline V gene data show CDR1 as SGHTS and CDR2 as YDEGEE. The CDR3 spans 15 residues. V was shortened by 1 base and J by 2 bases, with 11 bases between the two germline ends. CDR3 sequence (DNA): TGTGCCAGCAGCTTGAATCGCCTCCCCACAGATACGCAGTATTTT. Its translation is CASSLNRLPTDTQYF.

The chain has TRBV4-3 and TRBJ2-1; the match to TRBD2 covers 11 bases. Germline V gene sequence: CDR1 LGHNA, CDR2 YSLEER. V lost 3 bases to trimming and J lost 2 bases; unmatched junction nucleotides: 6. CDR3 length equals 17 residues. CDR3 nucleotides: TGCGCCAGCAGCCAGGGGACTAGCGGACCTCCCTACAATGAGCAGTTCTTC. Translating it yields CASSQGTSGPPYNEQFF.

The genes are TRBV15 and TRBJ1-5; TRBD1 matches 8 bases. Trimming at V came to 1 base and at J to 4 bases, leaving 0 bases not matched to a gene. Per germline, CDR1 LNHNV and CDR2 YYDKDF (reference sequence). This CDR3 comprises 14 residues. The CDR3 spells CATSRGQGNQPQHF. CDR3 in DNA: TGTGCCACCAGCAGAGGACAGGGGAATCAGCCCCAGCATTTT.

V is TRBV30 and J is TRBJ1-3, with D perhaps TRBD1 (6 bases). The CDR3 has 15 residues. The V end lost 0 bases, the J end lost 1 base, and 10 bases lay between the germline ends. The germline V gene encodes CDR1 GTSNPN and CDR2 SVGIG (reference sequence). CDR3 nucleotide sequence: TGTGCCTGGAGTGTACCTACAGGGTCTGGAAACACCATATATTTT. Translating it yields CAWSVPTGSGNTIYF.

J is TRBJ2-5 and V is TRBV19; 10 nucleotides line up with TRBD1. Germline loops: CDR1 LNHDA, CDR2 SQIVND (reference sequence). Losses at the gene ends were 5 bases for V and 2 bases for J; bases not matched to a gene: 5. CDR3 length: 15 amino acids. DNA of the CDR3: TGTGCCAGTAGTCGGGACAGGGGCACTCAAGAGACCCAGTACTTC. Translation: CASSRDRGTQETQYF.

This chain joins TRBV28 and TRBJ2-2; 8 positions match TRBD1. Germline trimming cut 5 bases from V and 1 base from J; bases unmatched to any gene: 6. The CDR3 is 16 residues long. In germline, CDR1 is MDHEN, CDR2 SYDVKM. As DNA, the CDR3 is TGTGCCAGCAGTCCCCCCGGGACAGGGAACACCGGGGAGCTGTTTTTT. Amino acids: CASSPPGTGNTGELFF.

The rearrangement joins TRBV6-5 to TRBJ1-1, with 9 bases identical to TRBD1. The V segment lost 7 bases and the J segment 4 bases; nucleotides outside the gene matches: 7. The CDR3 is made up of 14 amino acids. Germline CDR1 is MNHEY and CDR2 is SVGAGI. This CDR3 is CASTHRGQGTEAFF. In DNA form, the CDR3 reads TGTGCCAGCACCCACAGGGGGCAGGGCACTGAAGCTTTCTTT.

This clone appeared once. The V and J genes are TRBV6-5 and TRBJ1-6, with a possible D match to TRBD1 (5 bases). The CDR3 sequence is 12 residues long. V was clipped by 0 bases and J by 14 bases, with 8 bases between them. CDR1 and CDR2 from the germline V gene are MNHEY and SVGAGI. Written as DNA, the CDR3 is TGTGCCAGCAGTTACTCGGAGGGGACCCTCCACTTT. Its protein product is CASSYSEGTLHF.

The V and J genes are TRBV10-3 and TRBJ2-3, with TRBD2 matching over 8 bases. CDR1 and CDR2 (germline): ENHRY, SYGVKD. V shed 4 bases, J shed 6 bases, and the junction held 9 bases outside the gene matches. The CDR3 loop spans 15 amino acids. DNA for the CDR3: TGTGCCATCAGTGCCGCCGGGAGGGGGGTCGATACGCAGTATTTT. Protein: CAISAAGRGVDTQYF.

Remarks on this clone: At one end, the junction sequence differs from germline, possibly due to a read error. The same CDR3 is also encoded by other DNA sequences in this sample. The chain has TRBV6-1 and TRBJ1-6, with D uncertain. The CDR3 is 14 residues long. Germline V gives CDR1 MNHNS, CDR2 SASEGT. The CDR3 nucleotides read TGTGCCAGCAGTGAAAGCCGGGATAATTCGCCCCTCCACTTT. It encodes CASSESRDNSPLHF.

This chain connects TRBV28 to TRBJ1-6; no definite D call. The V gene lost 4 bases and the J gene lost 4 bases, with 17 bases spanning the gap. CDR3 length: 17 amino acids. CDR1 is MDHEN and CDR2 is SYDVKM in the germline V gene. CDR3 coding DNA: TGTGCCAGCAGTTCCCCGGCTACAGAGATATATAATTCACCCCTCCACTTT. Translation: CASSSPATEIYNSPLHF.

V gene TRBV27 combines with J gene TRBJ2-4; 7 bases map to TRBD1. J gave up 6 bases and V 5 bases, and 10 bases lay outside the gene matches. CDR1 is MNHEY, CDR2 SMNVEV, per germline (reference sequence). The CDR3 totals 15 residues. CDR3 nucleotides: TGTGCCAGCAGTCGAGGACAGGCCGCCGGAAACATTCAGTACTTC. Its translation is CASSRGQAAGNIQYF.